These 14 T cell receptor beta chains came from one sample sequenced in a study of molecular identifiers for immune sequencing clone quantification. MiXCR, run by TCRdb on the PCR reads, gives a single entry per CDR3 protein. The table shows about half a million distinct CDR3 sequences, with about 25% occurring only once. The sample taken for sequencing was naive CD8+ T cells from blood, with Jurkat cell RNA spiked in. The sample's subset: FACS-sorted CD8+CD4-CCR7+CD45RA+ naive T cells. The receptors were gathered from a human donor in good health. Some libraries in this study had Jurkat cell RNA spiked in.

V and J are TRBV5-1 and TRBJ2-3, with 12 positions matching TRBD2. V lost 4 bases, J lost 3 bases, and 6 bases stayed unmatched. This CDR3 region has 16 residues. Germline V lookup: CDR1 SGHRS, CDR2 YFSETQ. The CDR3 here is CASSRLAGDRTDTQYF. The CDR3 nucleotides read TGCGCCAGCAGCCGACTAGCGGGAGATAGAACAGATACGCAGTATTTT.

Concerning this clonotype itself: An end of the junction differs from the germline gene, which may be a read error. The V gene is TRBV4-3, the J gene TRBJ2-7; unclear D gene. Germline V gene sequence: CDR1 LGHNA, CDR2 YSLEER. The CDR3 is 16 residues long. The CDR3 here is CASSQDSTSGIYELYF. The CDR3 DNA follows: TGCGCCAGCAGCCAAGACTCAACCTCGGGTATATACGAGCTGTACTTC.

This sequence joins TRBV2 and TRBJ2-3, with 7 bases lining up with TRBD2. Trimming removed 11 bases from V and 0 bases from J; junction bases left unmatched: 14. CDR1 is SNHLY, CDR2 FYNNEI, per germline. The CDR3 runs to 16 residues. This CDR3 is CARPPARGSSTDTQYF. The CDR3 DNA reads as TGTGCCCGCCCGCCCGCGCGCGGGAGTAGCACAGATACGCAGTATTTT.

The V gene is TRBV5-6, the J gene TRBJ2-3; D is undetermined. Trimming took 4 bases from V and 0 from J, leaving 15 bases between them. Germline CDR1 reads SGHDT; CDR2 reads YYEEEE. The CDR3 spans 16 residues. The CDR3 here is CASSPRSDGSTDTQYF. CDR3 sequence (DNA): TGTGCCAGCAGCCCCAGGTCAGACGGGAGCACAGATACGCAGTATTTT.

Concerning this clonotype: A much larger clonotype is one base distant, so this may be a read error. V usage is TRBV5-1 and J usage is TRBJ2-7, with TRBD1 matching over 9 bases. The junction had 13 bases not matched to a gene; V was cut back by 3 bases and J by 6 bases. The CDR3 is 16 amino acids. Germline V gives CDR1 SGHRS, CDR2 YFSETQ. The CDR3: CASSSGPGTGILEQYF. In nucleotides, the CDR3 is TGCGCCAGCAGCTCGGGTCCCGGGACAGGGATCCTCGAGCAGTACTTC.

The chain uses TRBV25-1 and TRBJ2-1; unclear D gene. Germline V lookup: CDR1 MGHDK, CDR2 SYGVNS. The CDR3 is made up of 14 amino acids. The V and J ends lost 8 bases and 9 bases respectively, with 20 bases between them. In nucleotides, the CDR3 is TGTGCCAGCCTCGTTGGATCCGATACACCTGAGCAGTTCTTC. Its translation: CASLVGSDTPEQFF.

This clonotype has just a few counts. The rearrangement joins TRBV24-1 to TRBJ2-6; D unclear. The CDR3 runs 14 residues. Trimming pared 7 bases from V and 4 bases from J, leaving 10 bases between. The germline CDR1 and CDR2 sequences are KGHDR and SFDVKD. CDR3 in amino acids: CATRPSWGANVLTF. In DNA, the CDR3 is TGTGCCACCAGACCCTCATGGGGGGCCAACGTCCTGACTTTC.

This clonotype was recorded a few times. J is TRBJ1-2 and V is TRBV19, with unresolved D. The length of the CDR3 is 13 residues. Trimming stripped 5 bases from V and 4 bases from J, with 11 bases between. Germline-derived CDR1 and CDR2 are LNHDA and SQIVND (reference sequence). The CDR3 is CASSLLGGYGYTF. CDR3 DNA sequence: TGTGCCAGTAGTCTGCTCGGCGGCTATGGCTACACCTTC.

As regards this clonotype: The germline gene is not matched at one end of the junction; a read error may be the cause. The chain has TRBV7-9 and TRBJ1-5, with D perhaps matching TRBD1 (5 bases). Germline CDR1 reads SEHNR; CDR2 reads FQNEAQ (reference sequence). CDR3 size: 16 residues. Here the CDR3 reads CASSPEGADSNQSQHF. The CDR3 coding sequence is TGTGCCAGCAGCCCGGAAGGGGCTGATAGCAATCAGTCCCAGCATTTT.

With regard to this clonotype: One base away lies a much larger clone, so this may be a sequencing read error. CDR3 sequence reads: CASSQMTGVATGAFF. DNA of the CDR3: TGCGCCAGCAGCCAAATGACAGGGGTTGCCACTGGAGCTTTCTTT. V is TRBV4-1 and J is TRBJ1-1, with 8 bases identical to TRBD1. The CDR3 is made up of 15 amino acids. CDR1 and CDR2 (germline): MGHRA, YSYEKL.

The V and J genes are TRBV25-1 and TRBJ2-3, with D perhaps assigned TRBD1 or TRBD2 (5 bases each). The germline CDR1 and CDR2 sequences are MGHDK and SYGVNS. The length of the CDR3 is 14 residues. V was shortened by 7 bases and J by 0 bases, with 11 bases between the two germline ends. The CDR3 is CASIGALSTDTQYF. CDR3 nucleotide sequence: TGTGCCAGCATCGGGGCGCTGAGCACAGATACGCAGTATTTT.

Worth noting for this clonotype: A read error may account for a junction end that differs from germline. The J gene is TRBJ2-3, the V gene TRBV6-5; possible D gene TRBD2, 6 bases. Germline CDR1 and CDR2: MNHEY and SVGAGI. The CDR3 loop spans 16 amino acids. The CDR3 sequence: CASSYSRVTSTDTQNF. As DNA, the CDR3 is TGTGCCAGCAGTTACTCGAGAGTCACTAGCACAGATACGCAGAATTTT.

This clonotype was seen at least ten times. This chain joins TRBV5-6 and TRBJ1-1; D is ambiguous. CDR1 and CDR2 from the germline V gene are SGHDT and YYEEEE. This CDR3 region has 12 residues. V shed 0 bases and J shed 6 bases, with 6 bases lying between them. CDR3 nucleotides: TGTGCCAGCAGCTTGGGGTCTGCTGAAGCTTTCTTT. Its translation is CASSLGSAEAFF.

This clonotype appeared a few times. CDR3 bases: TGTGCCAGCAGAGAAATAGCTCCCTACAATGAGCAGTTCTTC. It translates to CASREIAPYNEQFF. The chain has TRBV6-5 and TRBJ2-1; D gene ambiguous. Trimming removed 6 bases from V and 2 bases from J, with 11 bases in between. Germline V gives CDR1 MNHEY, CDR2 SVGAGI. There are 14 residues in the CDR3.